One and the same sample provided the 28 T cell receptor beta chains below, sequenced in a study of shared clonotypes between healthy human individuals. Repertoires were generated with immunoSEQ multiplex PCR, while TCRdb's copy carries only in-frame clones and drops some. The sample has hundreds of thousands of clones; 95% to 97% are singletons. The sequenced sample consisted of memory CD8+ T cells sorted from blood. Subset indicated: CD45RO+ cells pooled with CCR7-negative TemRA cells. Receptors originate from a man aged 25 to 40 in good health.

The chain recombines TRBV18 with TRBJ2-1; 13 bases align to TRBD2. CDR3 length: 17 amino acids. Germline lookup yields CDR1 KGHSH and CDR2 LQKENI. V lost 2 bases, J lost 10 bases, and 11 bases stayed unmatched. The CDR3 nucleotides read TGTGCCAGCTCACCAGTCCCGGGACTAGCGGGATATGGGGAGCAGTTCTTC. The encoded protein is CASSPVPGLAGYGEQFF.

The chain carries TRBV28 and TRBJ1-2; 11 positions agree with TRBD1. Germline loops: CDR1 MDHEN, CDR2 SYDVKM. V shed 4 bases and J 9 bases; nucleotides not matched to a gene: 7. The CDR3 has 14 residues. CDR3 loop: CASSWGDRGVSYTF. As DNA, the CDR3 is TGTGCCAGCAGTTGGGGGGACAGGGGGGTTAGCTACACCTTC.

This chain uses TRBV11-1 with TRBJ2-3; 7 bases map to TRBD1. This CDR3 comprises 17 residues. Germline trimming cut 5 bases from V and 3 bases from J; bases unmatched to any gene: 14. Germline CDR1 reads SGHAT; CDR2 reads FQDESV (reference sequence). In DNA form, the CDR3 reads TGTGCCAGCAGCGGCCGTCCCGGTAGCAGGGGGACAGATACGCAGTATTTT. This encodes CASSGRPGSRGTDTQYF.

The chain couples TRBV7-8 to TRBJ2-5, with D unclear. This CDR3 spans 16 amino acids. Trimming left V 5 bases short and J 2 bases short, with 18 bases between. Germline CDR1 SGHVS, CDR2 FQNEAQ. In DNA form, the CDR3 reads TGTGCCAGCAGCCCCCGCCCGACGACAATTCAAGAGACCCAGTACTTC. Translated: CASSPRPTTIQETQYF.

CDR3 loop: CASRQGTGEREQYF. CDR3 bases: TGTGCCAGCAGACAGGGTACCGGGGAACGCGAGCAGTACTTC. This chain links TRBV28 with TRBJ2-7; possible D gene TRBD1, 6 bases. The CDR3 totals 14 residues. Germline CDR1 MDHEN, CDR2 SYDVKM. V dropped 6 bases and J dropped 6 bases, with 18 bases sitting between them. Supplemented by reference TRBV28 and TRBJ2-7, the full variable domain reads DVKVTQSSRYLVKRTGEKVFLECVQDMDHENMFWYRQDPGLGLRLIYFSYDVKMKEKGDIPEGYSVSREKKERFSLILESASTNQTSMYLCASRQGTGEREQYFGPGTRLTVT.

The rearrangement links TRBV18 to TRBJ1-5, with D uncertain. CDR3 length: 14 residues. Trimming shortened V by 2 bases and J by 6 bases, and 11 bases separated the two germline ends. The germline CDR1 and CDR2 sequences are KGHSH and LQKENI. In nucleotides, the CDR3 is TGTGCCAGCTCACCAATGGGTAACGGTCAGCCCCAGCATTTT. It codes for CASSPMGNGQPQHF.

The chain combines TRBV29-1 with TRBJ2-3, with TRBD2 as a possible D gene (6 bases). V lost 6 bases, J lost 4 bases, and 14 bases lay in between. The CDR3 runs to 13 residues. Germline CDR1 is SQVTM and CDR2 is ANQGSEA. CDR3 sequence (DNA): TGCAGCGTGGAGACTAGACACGCAGATACGCAGTATTTT. Translating it yields CSVETRHADTQYF.

J is TRBJ2-1 and V is TRBV19, with TRBD2 identical over 7 bases. J lost 5 bases, V lost 2 bases, and 3 bases had no gene match. The CDR3 is 14 residues long. Germline V gene sequence: CDR1 LNHDA, CDR2 SQIVND (reference sequence). CDR3 loop: CASSILAEHNEQFF. CDR3 nucleotides: TGTGCCAGTAGTATACTAGCGGAGCACAATGAGCAGTTCTTC.

The CDR3 reads CASSLGSLSGNTIYF. The CDR3 coding sequence is TGTGCCAGCAGTTTAGGCAGTCTCTCTGGAAACACCATATATTTT. The V and J genes are TRBV28 and TRBJ1-3; D is undetermined. V gave up 2 bases and J gave up 0 bases, with 8 bases separating them. Germline loops: CDR1 MDHEN, CDR2 SYDVKM. This CDR3 spans 15 amino acids. Full variable domain (missing parts from reference TRBV28 and TRBJ1-3): DVKVTQSSRYLVKRTGEKVFLECVQDMDHENMFWYRQDPGLGLRLIYFSYDVKMKEKGDIPEGYSVSREKKERFSLILESASTNQTSMYLCASSLGSLSGNTIYFGEGSWLTVV.

The V call is TRBV7-2, the J call TRBJ2-1; 14 nucleotides line up with TRBD2. Germline V lookup: CDR1 SGHTA, CDR2 FQGNSA. V lost 0 bases, J lost 0 bases, and 7 bases stayed unmatched. This CDR3 is 20 amino acids long. The CDR3 loop is CASSLASTSGRGLSYNEQFF. CDR3 sequence (DNA): TGTGCCAGCAGCTTAGCCTCGACTAGCGGGAGGGGACTCTCCTACAATGAGCAGTTCTTC. The full variable domain, in which reference TRBV7-2 and TRBJ2-1 provide the parts outside the CDR3, is GAGVSQSPSNKVTEKGKDVELRCDPISGHTALYWYRQSLGQGLEFLIYFQGNSAPDKSGLPSDRFSAERTGGSVSTLTIQRTQQEDSAVYLCASSLASTSGRGLSYNEQFFGPGTRLTVL.

This chain links TRBV7-2 with TRBJ1-5, with 8 bases lining up with TRBD1. V shed 5 bases and J 6 bases; nucleotides not matched to a gene: 6. The CDR3 extends over 14 amino acids. The germline V gene encodes CDR1 SGHTA and CDR2 FQGNSA. CDR3: CASSDRGGSQPQHF. The CDR3 DNA follows: TGTGCCAGCAGCGACAGGGGAGGGAGTCAGCCCCAGCATTTT.

V usage is TRBV7-2 and J usage is TRBJ2-7; no definite D call. V was clipped by 1 base and J by 2 bases, with 12 bases between them. The CDR3 runs 15 residues. CDR1 and CDR2 from the germline V gene are SGHTA and FQGNSA. CDR3 nucleotides: TGTGCCAGCAGCTTAGAACCGCGACTTCCCTACGAGCAGTACTTC. Translated: CASSLEPRLPYEQYF.

The rearrangement uses TRBV13 and TRBJ2-7, with D hard to call. The V and J ends lost 2 bases and 2 bases respectively, with 13 bases between them. This CDR3 region has 15 residues. Looked up from germline, CDR1 is PRHDT and CDR2 is FYEKMQ (reference sequence). CDR3 loop: CASSLRYEGPYEQYF. The CDR3 nucleotides are TGTGCCAGCAGCTTACGGTATGAAGGGCCCTACGAGCAGTACTTC.

The rearrangement links TRBV11-2 to TRBJ2-4; TRBD1 matches at 7 bases. Trimming removed 8 bases from V and 5 bases from J; junction bases left unmatched: 6. CDR1 is SGHAT and CDR2 is FQNNGV in the germline V gene. This CDR3 is 13 amino acids long. The CDR3 coding sequence is TGTGCCAGCCGACCGCAGGGGGAAAACATTCAGTACTTC. Protein: CASRPQGENIQYF.

The chain links TRBV30 to TRBJ1-3; D remains unclear. CDR3 length: 15 residues. Germline V CDR1 and CDR2: GTSNPN, SVGIG (reference sequence). Between the trimmed V and J ends, which lost 1 base and 0 bases, there was a span of 10 bases. Here the CDR3 reads CAWSATLNSGNTIYF. CDR3 bases: TGTGCCTGGAGTGCCACTCTGAACTCTGGAAACACCATATATTTT.

In this sample, this clone turned up once. The chain uses TRBV10-3 and TRBJ2-1, with 8 nucleotides matching TRBD2. Germline values: CDR1 ENHRY, CDR2 SYGVKD. Germline trimming cut 5 bases from V and 7 bases from J; bases unmatched to any gene: 7. This CDR3 has 14 amino acids. CDR3 in amino acids: CAISWSGSSNEQFF. CDR3 DNA sequence: TGTGCCATCAGTTGGAGCGGGAGTTCAAATGAGCAGTTCTTC.

The gene calls are TRBV11-2 and TRBJ2-1, with a weak D call TRBD2 (6 bases). The ends were cut back, 5 bases at V and 2 bases at J, with 13 bases in the middle. Germline assignment: CDR1 SGHAT and CDR2 FQNNGV. This CDR3 has 15 amino acids. CDR3 in amino acids: CASSLLGGAYNEQFF. The CDR3 DNA reads TGTGCCAGCAGCCTGTTGGGCGGGGCCTACAATGAGCAGTTCTTC.

The chain carries TRBV19 and TRBJ1-5, with D unresolved. CDR1 is LNHDA, CDR2 SQIVND, per germline (reference sequence). The CDR3 has 15 amino acids. V was shortened by 1 base and J by 7 bases, with 14 bases between the two germline ends. CDR3 coding DNA: TGTGCCAGTAGTATAGGGATGGGCGGGTTCCAGCCCCAGCATTTT. It translates to CASSIGMGGFQPQHF.

V and J are TRBV28 and TRBJ1-3; 9 bases are shared with TRBD1. Trimming removed 7 bases from V and 4 bases from J; junction bases left unmatched: 17. Germline CDR1 is MDHEN and CDR2 is SYDVKM. The CDR3 loop spans 18 amino acids. The CDR3 loop reads CASTSMDRGQESGNTIYF. CDR3 nucleotides: TGTGCCAGCACCTCCATGGACAGGGGCCAGGAGTCGGGAAACACCATATATTTT.

The genes are TRBV7-2 and TRBJ2-7; D is undetermined. V was pared by 5 bases and J by 6 bases, with 20 bases between. Looked up from germline, CDR1 is SGHTA and CDR2 is FQGNSA. The CDR3 extends over 15 amino acids. The CDR3 here is CASSPTNQVRGEQYF. The CDR3 nucleotides are TGTGCCAGCAGCCCAACTAACCAGGTTCGTGGCGAGCAGTACTTC.

The V call is TRBV28, the J call TRBJ1-2, with D unresolved. Trimming stripped 7 bases from V and 8 bases from J, with 14 bases between. CDR1 is MDHEN, CDR2 SYDVKM, per germline. This CDR3 comprises 12 residues. The CDR3 sequence is CASNYGKRGYTF. The DNA of the CDR3 is TGTGCCAGCAACTATGGAAAGAGGGGCTACACCTTC.

This rearrangement joins TRBV28 to TRBJ2-2, with 7 bases fitting TRBD2. J was trimmed by 7 bases and V by 5 bases; bases with no gene match: 7. The CDR3 is made up of 14 amino acids. Germline-derived CDR1 and CDR2 are MDHEN and SYDVKM. The CDR3 nucleotides are TGTGCCAGCAGTACCCCGCGGACTAGCGGGGAGCTGTTTTTT. It specifies CASSTPRTSGELFF.

Turning to this clone: This CDR3 is also generated by other DNA sequences in the sample. V and J are TRBV19 and TRBJ1-5; TRBD1 agrees at 8 bases. The length of the CDR3 is 15 residues. Per the germline V gene, CDR1 is LNHDA and CDR2 is SQIVND (reference sequence). V shed 3 bases and J 2 bases; nucleotides not matched to a gene: 3. In nucleotides, the CDR3 is TGTGCCAGTAGTATTGGACAGGGTGGCAATCAGCCCCAGCATTTT. It yields the protein CASSIGQGGNQPQHF.

The rearrangement uses TRBV7-6 and TRBJ1-3; 7 bases match TRBD1. CDR3 length equals 16 residues. Trimming at V came to 5 bases and at J to 0 bases, leaving 7 bases not matched to a gene. The germline gives CDR1 SGHVS, CDR2 FNYEAQ. CDR3 amino acids: CASSPRQGLSGNTIYF. CDR3 nucleotides: TGTGCCAGCAGCCCAAGACAGGGCCTCTCTGGAAACACCATATATTTT.

V and J are TRBV7-6 and TRBJ2-7; 10 nucleotides align to TRBD1. V shed 2 bases, J shed 3 bases, and the junction held 1 base outside the gene matches. The CDR3 is 14 amino acids. The germline gives CDR1 SGHVS, CDR2 FNYEAQ. CDR3 protein: CASSLWDRGYEQYF. CDR3 DNA: TGTGCCAGCAGCTTATGGGACAGGGGCTACGAGCAGTACTTC.

The chain employs TRBV10-3 and TRBJ2-5; the D gene could be TRBD1 or TRBD2 (5 bases each). Germline CDR1 and CDR2: ENHRY and SYGVKD. This CDR3 spans 13 amino acids. Trimming took 6 bases from V and 1 from J, leaving 9 bases between them. The CDR3, as DNA: TGTGCCATCAGCCTGGGGGTCCAAGAGACCCAGTACTTC. Protein: CAISLGVQETQYF.

The rearrangement links TRBV12-5 to TRBJ2-3; D call uncertain. The CDR3 is made up of 13 amino acids. Between the trimmed V and J ends, which lost 2 bases and 0 bases, there was a span of 3 bases. Germline CDR1 is LGHNT and CDR2 is FRNRAP. The CDR3 here is CASGLRSTDTQYF. In DNA form, the CDR3 reads TGTGCTAGTGGTTTGAGAAGCACAGATACGCAGTATTTT. Looking up the rest from reference TRBV12-5 and TRBJ2-3 gives the full variable domain: DARVTQTPRHKVTEMGQEVTMRCQPILGHNTVFWYRQTMMQGLELLAYFRNRAPLDDSGMPKDRFSAEMPDATLATLKIQPSEPRDSAVYFCASGLRSTDTQYFGPGTRLTVL.

This sequence joins TRBV13 and TRBJ2-1; D is possibly TRBD2 (6 bases). V lost 1 base, J lost 3 bases, and 10 bases lay in between. This CDR3 region has 15 residues. CDR1 and CDR2 (germline): PRHDT, FYEKMQ (reference sequence). CDR3 loop: CASSLAGAYYNEQFF. CDR3 DNA sequence: TGTGCCAGCAGCTTAGCGGGAGCCTACTACAATGAGCAGTTCTTC.